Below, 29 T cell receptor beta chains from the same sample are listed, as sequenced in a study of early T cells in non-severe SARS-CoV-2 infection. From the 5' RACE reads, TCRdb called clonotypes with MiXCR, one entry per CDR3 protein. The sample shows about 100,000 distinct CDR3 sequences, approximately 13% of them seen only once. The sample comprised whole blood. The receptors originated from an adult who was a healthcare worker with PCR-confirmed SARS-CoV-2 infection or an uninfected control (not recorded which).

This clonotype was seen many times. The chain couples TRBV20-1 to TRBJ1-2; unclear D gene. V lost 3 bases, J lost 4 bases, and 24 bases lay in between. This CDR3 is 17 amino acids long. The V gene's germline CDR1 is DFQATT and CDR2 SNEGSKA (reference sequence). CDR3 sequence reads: CSASRFGVKGMAYGYTF. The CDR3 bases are TGCAGTGCTAGCAGGTTCGGGGTGAAGGGAATGGCCTATGGCTACACCTTC.

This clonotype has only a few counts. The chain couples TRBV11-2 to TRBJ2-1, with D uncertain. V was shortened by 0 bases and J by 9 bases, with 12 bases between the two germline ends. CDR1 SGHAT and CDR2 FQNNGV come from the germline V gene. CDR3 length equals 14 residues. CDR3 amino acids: CASSLEIGPGEQFF. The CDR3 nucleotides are TGTGCCAGCAGCTTAGAGATAGGCCCGGGTGAGCAGTTCTTC.

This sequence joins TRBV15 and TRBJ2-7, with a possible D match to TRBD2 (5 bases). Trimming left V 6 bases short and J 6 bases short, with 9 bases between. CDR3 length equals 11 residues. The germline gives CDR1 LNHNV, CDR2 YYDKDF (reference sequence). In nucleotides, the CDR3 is TGTGCCACCAGTTTCGCGGGCGAGCAGTACTTC. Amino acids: CATSFAGEQYF.

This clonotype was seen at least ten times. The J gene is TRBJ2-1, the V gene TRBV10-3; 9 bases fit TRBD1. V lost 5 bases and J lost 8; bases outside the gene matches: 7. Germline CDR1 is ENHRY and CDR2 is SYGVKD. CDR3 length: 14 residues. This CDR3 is CAISSGTGIHEQFF. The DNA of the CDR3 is TGTGCCATCAGTTCCGGGACAGGGATACATGAGCAGTTCTTC.

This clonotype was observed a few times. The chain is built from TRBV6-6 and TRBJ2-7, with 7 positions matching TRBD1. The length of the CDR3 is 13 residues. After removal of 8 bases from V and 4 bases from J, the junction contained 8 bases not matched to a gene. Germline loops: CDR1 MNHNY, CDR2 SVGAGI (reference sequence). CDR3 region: CASRITGEYEQYF. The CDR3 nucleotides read TGTGCCAGCCGAATCACAGGGGAGTACGAGCAGTACTTC.

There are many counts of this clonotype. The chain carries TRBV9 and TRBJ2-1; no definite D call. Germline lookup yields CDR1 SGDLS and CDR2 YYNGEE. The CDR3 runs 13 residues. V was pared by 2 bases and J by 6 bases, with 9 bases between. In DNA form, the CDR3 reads TGTGCCAGCAGCGTCATAGCTGGCAATGAGCAGTTCTTC. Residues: CASSVIAGNEQFF.

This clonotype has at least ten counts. The CDR3 nucleotides are TGTGCCAGCAGATCGGACAGGCTCCTGGGGCCCCAGCATTTT. Amino acid sequence: CASRSDRLLGPQHF. The chain uses TRBV6-5 and TRBJ1-5; TRBD1 aligns across 7 bases. CDR1 is MNHEY, CDR2 SVGAGI, per germline. The CDR3 length is 14 residues. V trimming: 6 bases; J trimming: 9 bases; junction bases outside the gene matches: 11.

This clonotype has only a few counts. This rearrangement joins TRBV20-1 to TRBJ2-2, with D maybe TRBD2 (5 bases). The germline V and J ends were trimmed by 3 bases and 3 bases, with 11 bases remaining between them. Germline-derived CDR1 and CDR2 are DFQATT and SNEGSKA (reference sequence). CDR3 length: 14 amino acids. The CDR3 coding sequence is TGCAGTGCTAGCAGCGGCACAGACACCGGGGAGCTGTTTTTT. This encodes CSASSGTDTGELFF.

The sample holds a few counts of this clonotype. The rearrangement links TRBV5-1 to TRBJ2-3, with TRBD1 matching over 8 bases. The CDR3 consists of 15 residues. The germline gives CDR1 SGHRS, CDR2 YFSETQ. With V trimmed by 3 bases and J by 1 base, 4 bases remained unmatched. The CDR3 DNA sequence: TGCGCCAGCAGCTCGACGACAGGGGGCACAGATACGCAGTATTTT. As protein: CASSSTTGGTDTQYF.

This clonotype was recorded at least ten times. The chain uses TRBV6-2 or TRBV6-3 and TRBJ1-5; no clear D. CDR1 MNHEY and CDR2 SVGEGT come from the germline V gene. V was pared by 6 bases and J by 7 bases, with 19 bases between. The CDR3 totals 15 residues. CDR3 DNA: TGTGCCAGCAGCCGCATGGACCTTAAAGGACAGCCCCAGCATTTT. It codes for CASSRMDLKGQPQHF.

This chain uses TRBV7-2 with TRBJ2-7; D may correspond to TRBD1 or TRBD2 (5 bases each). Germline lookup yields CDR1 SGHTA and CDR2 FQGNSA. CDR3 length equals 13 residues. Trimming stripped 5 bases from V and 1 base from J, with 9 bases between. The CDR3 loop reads CASSGGISYEQYF. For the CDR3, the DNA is TGTGCCAGCAGCGGGGGAATATCCTACGAGCAGTACTTC. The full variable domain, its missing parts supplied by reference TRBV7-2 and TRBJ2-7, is GAGVSQSPSNKVTEKGKDVELRCDPISGHTALYWYRQSLGQGLEFLIYFQGNSAPDKSGLPSDRFSAERTGGSVSTLTIQRTQQEDSAVYLCASSGGISYEQYFGPGTRLTVT.

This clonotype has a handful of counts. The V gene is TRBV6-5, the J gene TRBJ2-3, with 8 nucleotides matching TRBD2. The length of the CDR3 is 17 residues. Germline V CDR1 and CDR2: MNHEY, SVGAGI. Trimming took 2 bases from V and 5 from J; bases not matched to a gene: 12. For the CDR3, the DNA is TGTGCCAGCAGTTACGTTTCTTACGGGGGGGCTAGAGATACGCAGTATTTT. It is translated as CASSYVSYGGARDTQYF.

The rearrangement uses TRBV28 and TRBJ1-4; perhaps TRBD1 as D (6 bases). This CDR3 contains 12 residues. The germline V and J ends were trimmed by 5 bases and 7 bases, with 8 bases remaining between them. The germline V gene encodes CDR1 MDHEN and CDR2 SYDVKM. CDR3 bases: TGTGCCAGCAGTCCGGACAGTGAAAAACTGTTTTTT. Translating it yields CASSPDSEKLFF.

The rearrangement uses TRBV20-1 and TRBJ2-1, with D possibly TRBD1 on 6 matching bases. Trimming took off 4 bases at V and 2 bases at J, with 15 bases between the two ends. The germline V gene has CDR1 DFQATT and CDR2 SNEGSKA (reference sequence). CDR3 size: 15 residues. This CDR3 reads CSATQGRGTYNEQFF. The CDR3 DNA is TGCAGTGCTACCCAGGGTAGGGGGACCTACAATGAGCAGTTCTTC.

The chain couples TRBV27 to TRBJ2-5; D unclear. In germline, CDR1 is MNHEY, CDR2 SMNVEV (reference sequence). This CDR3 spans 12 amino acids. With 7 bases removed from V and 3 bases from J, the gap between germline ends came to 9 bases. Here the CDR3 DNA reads TGTGCCAGCATTAAACCCAAAGAGACCCAGTACTTC. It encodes CASIKPKETQYF.

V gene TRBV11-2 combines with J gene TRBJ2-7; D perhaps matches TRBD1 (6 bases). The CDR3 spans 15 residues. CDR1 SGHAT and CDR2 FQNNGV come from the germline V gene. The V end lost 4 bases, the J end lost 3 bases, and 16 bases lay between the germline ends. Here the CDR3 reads CASSSLWGQNYEQYF. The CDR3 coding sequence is TGTGCCAGCAGCTCCCTTTGGGGACAAAACTACGAGCAGTACTTC.

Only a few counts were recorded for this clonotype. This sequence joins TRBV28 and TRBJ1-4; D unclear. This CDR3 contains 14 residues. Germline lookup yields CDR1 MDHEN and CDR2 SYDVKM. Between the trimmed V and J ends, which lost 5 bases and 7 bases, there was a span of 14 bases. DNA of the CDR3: TGTGCCAGCAGTCCCGCGTCTCGTCCTGAAAAACTGTTTTTT. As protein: CASSPASRPEKLFF.

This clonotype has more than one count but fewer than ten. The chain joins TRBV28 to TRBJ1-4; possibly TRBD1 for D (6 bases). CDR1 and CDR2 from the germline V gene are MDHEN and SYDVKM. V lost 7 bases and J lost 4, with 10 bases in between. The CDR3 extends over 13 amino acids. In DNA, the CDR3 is TGTGCCAGCATGCGCAGGGGTAATGAAAAACTGTTTTTT. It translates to CASMRRGNEKLFF.

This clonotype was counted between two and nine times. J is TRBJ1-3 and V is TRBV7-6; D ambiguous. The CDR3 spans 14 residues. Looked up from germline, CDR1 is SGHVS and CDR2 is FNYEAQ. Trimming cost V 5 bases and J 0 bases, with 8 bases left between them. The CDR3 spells CASSTISSGNTIYF. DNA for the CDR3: TGTGCCAGCAGCACGATAAGCTCTGGAAACACCATATATTTT.

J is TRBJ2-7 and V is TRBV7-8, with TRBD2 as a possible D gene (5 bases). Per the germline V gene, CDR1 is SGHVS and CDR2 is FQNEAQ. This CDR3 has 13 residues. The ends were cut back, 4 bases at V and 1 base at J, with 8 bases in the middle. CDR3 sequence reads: CASSSDSSYEQYF. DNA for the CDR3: TGTGCCAGCAGCTCGGACTCTTCCTACGAGCAGTACTTC.

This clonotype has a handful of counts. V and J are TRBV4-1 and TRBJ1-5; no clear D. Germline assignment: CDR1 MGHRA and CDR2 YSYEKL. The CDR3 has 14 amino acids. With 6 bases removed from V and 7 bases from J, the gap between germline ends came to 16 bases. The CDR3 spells CASRGSGTWQPQHF. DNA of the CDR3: TGCGCCAGCAGAGGTAGTGGAACGTGGCAGCCCCAGCATTTT.

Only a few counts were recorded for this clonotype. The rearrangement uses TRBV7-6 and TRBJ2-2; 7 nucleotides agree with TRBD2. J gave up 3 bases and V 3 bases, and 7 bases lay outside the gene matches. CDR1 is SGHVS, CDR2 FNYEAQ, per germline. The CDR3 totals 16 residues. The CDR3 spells CASSFGASGYTGELFF. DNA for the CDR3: TGTGCCAGCAGCTTTGGGGCTAGCGGATACACCGGGGAGCTGTTTTTT. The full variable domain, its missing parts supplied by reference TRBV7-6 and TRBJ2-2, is GAGVSQSPRYKVTKRGQDVALRCDPISGHVSLYWYRQALGQGPEFLTYFNYEAQQDKSGLPNDRFSAERPEGSISTLTIQRTEQRDSAMYRCASSFGASGYTGELFFGEGSRLTVL.

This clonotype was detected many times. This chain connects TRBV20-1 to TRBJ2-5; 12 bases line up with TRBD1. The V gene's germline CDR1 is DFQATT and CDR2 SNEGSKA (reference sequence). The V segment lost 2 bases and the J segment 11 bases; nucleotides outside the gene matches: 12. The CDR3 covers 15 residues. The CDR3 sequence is CSARPRDRGLLGQYF. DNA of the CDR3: TGCAGTGCTAGACCCCGGGACAGGGGGCTCTTAGGACAGTACTTC.

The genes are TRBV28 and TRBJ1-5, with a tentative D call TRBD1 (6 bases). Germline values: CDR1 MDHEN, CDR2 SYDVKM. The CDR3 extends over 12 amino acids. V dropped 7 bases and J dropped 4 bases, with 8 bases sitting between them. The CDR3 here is CASITGNQPQHF. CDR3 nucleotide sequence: TGTGCCAGCATTACAGGGAATCAGCCCCAGCATTTT.

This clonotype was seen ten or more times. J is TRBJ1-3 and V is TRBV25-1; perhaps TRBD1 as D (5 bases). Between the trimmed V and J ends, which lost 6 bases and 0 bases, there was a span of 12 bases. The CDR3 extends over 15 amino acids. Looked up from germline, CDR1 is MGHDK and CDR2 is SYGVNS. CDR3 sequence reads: CASSPMGGSGNTIYF. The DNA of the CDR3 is TGTGCCAGCAGCCCCATGGGGGGCTCTGGAAACACCATATATTTT.

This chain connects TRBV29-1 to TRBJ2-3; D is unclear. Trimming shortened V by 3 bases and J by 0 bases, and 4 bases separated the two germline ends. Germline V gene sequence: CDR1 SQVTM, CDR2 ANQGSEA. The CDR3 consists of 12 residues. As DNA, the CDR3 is TGCAGCGTTGACCTAAGCACAGATACGCAGTATTTT. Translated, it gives CSVDLSTDTQYF.

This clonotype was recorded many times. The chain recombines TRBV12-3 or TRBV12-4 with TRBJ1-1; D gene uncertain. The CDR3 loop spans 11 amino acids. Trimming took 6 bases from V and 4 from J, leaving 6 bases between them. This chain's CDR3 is CASRRVTEAFF. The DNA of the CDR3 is TGTGCCAGCAGGCGGGTCACTGAAGCTTTCTTT.

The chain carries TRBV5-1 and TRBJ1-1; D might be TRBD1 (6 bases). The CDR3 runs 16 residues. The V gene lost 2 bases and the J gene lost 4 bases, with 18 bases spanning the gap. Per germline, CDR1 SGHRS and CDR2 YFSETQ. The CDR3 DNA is TGCGCCAGCAGCTTCAGGCGCTCGGGGGCGTTCACTGAAGCTTTCTTT. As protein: CASSFRRSGAFTEAFF.

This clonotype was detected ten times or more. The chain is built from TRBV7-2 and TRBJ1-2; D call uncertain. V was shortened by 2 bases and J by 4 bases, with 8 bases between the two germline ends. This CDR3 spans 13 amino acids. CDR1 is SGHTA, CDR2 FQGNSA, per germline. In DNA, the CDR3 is TGTGCCAGCAGCTTACGGCAGGCCTATGGCTACACCTTC. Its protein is CASSLRQAYGYTF.